What follows are 2 T cell receptor beta chains derived from one specimen sequenced in a study of T cells in Graves' hyperthyroidism and ophthalmopathy. Researchers took RNA transcripts and amplified the TCR beta CDR3 regions from them. HTBI primers were employed in a first-round RT-PCR of the TCR CDR3. One entry per CDR3 protein, called by TCRdb with MiXCR from the multiplex PCR reads. The data show about 760,000 distinct CDR3 sequences, just over 35% seen once. The sample taken for sequencing was blood. The receptor source for this set is a woman aged 40-49 years with Graves' hyperthyroidism.

This clonotype has ten or more counts. The chain couples TRBV4-3 to TRBJ1-2; TRBD1 aligns across 10 bases. Germline values: CDR1 LGHNA, CDR2 YSLEER. The CDR3 is made up of 17 amino acids. Germline trimming cut 0 bases from V and 6 bases from J; bases unmatched to any gene: 10. Here the CDR3 DNA reads TGCGCCAGCAGCCAAGACCCTACCGGGACAGGGGTTAATGGCTACACCTTC. As protein: CASSQDPTGTGVNGYTF.

In this sample, this clonotype turned up a few times. This sequence may be a read error, since a much larger clone differs from it by one base. This chain connects TRBV25-1 to TRBJ1-1, with D perhaps matching TRBD1 (6 bases). V lost 3 bases and J lost 6, with 11 bases in between. In germline, CDR1 is MGHDK, CDR2 SYGVNS. The CDR3 contains 13 residues. This CDR3 is CASSDTGPAEAFF. Written as DNA, the CDR3 is TGTGCCAGCAGTGATACAGGGCCCGCTGAAGCTTTCTTT.